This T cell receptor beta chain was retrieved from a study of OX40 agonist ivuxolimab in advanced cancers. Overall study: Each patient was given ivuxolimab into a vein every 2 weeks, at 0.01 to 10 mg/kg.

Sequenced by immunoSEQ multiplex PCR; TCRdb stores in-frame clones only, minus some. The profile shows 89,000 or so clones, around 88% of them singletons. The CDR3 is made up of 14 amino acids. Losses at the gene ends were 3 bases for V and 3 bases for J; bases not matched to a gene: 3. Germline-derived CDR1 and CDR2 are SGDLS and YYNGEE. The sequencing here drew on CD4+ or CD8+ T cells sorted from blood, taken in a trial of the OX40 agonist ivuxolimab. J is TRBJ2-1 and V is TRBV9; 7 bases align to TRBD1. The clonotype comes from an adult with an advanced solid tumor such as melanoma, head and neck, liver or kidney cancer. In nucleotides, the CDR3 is TGTGCCAGCAGCGCTCGACAGGGCTACAATGAGCAGTTCTTC. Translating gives CASSARQGYNEQFF.